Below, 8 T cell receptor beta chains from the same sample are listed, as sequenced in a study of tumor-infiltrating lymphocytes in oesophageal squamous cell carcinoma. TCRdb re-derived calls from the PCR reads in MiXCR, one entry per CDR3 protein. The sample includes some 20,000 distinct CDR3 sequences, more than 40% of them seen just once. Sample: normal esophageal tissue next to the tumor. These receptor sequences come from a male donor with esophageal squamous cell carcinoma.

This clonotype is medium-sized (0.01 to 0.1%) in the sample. The CDR3 coding sequence is TGTGCCAGCAGTTCGCTGGAGAGCTCCTACGAGCAGTACTTC. Translated, it gives CASSSLESSYEQYF. The chain is built from TRBV12-3 or TRBV12-4 and TRBJ2-7; D gene ambiguous. V gave up 4 bases and J gave up 0 bases, with 10 bases separating them. The CDR3 sequence is 14 residues long.

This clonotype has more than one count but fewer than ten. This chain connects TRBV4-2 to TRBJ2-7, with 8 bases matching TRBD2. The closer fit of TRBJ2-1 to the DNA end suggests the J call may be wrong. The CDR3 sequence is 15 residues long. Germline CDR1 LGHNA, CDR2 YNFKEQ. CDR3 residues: CASSQLAGSAYEQFF. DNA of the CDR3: TGTGCCAGCAGCCAGTTAGCGGGATCTGCCTACGAGCAGTTCTTC.

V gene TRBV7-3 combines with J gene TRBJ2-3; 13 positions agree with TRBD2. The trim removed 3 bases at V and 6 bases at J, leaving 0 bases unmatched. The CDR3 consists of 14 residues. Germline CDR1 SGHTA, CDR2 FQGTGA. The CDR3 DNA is TGTGCCAGCAGCTTGACTAGCGGGAGGGATACGCAGTATTTT. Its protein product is CASSLTSGRDTQYF.

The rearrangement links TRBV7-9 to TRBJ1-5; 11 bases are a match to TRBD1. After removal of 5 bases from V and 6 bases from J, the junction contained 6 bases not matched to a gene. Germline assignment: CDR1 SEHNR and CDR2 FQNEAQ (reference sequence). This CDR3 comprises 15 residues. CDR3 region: CASSGTGGLVQPQHF. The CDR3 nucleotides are TGTGCCAGCAGCGGGACAGGGGGTCTCGTTCAGCCCCAGCATTTT.

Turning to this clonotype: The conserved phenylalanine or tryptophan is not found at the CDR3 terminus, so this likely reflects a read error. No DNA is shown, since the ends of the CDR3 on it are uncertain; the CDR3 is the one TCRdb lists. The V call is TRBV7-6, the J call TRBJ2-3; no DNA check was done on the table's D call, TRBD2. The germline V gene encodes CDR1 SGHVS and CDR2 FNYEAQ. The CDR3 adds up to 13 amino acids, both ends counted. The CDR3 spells CASSAGTYNEQYS.

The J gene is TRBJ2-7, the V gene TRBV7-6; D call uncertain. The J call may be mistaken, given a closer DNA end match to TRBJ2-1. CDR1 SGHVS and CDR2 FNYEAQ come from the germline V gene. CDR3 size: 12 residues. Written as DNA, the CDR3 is TGTGCCAGCAGCTTAGTCCTGGGTGAGCAGTTCTTC. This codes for CASSLVLGEQFF.

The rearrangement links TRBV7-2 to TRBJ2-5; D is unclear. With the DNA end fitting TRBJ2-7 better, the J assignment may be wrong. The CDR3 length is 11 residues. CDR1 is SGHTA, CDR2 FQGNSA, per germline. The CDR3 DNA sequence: TGTGCCAGCACCCCAGGCTACGAGCAGTACTTC. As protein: CASTPGYEQYF.

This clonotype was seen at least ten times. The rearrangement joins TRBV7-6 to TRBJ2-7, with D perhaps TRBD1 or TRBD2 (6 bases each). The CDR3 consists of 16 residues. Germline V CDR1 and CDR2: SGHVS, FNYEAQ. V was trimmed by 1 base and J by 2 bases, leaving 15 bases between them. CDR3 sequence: CASSLGTGTFAYEQYF. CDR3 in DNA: TGTGCCAGCAGCTTAGGAACAGGGACTTTTGCCTACGAGCAGTACTTC.